Presented here are 13 T cell receptor beta chains from one specimen sequenced in a study of low-dose radiotherapy and immunotherapy resistance in tumors (dated by TCRdb to 2021 to 2024). First-strand cDNA was synthesized using Superscript III and a set of TRAV- and TRBV-specific primers, so that both TCRalpha and TCRbeta chains were covered. TCRs were amplified with Phusion for 15 to 20 PCR cycles using a constant-region primer together with the adapter attached to the V primers. In-frame beta chains were kept once TCRdb had trimmed the public reads at Q25 with fastp and called clones with MiXCR. Merged by CDR3 protein, the rows form single entries marked with the most common genes and DNA. The sample data list around 18,000 distinct CDR3 sequences, and approximately 79% of these were observed just once. Roughly 10% of the sample is in the top ten clones. The receptors were gathered from a human donor with advanced metastatic prostate, ovarian, gallbladder or colorectal cancer (not recorded which). This table probably holds off-target reads from a library built for another chain.

The chain employs TRBV11-3 and TRBJ2-1, with 10 bases that match TRBD2. The CDR3 is 14 residues long. The V and J ends lost 4 bases and 9 bases, in that order; junction bases with no gene match: 6. Per the germline V gene, CDR1 is SGHNT and CDR2 is YENEEA. CDR3 DNA: TGTGCCAGCAGCTCTCTAGCGGGAGCAACTGAGCAGTTCTTC. Its protein product is CASSSLAGATEQFF.

The chain uses TRBV7-8 and TRBJ1-2; D gene unclear. Germline-derived CDR1 and CDR2 are SGHVS and FQNEAQ. The CDR3 spans 14 residues. Trimming shortened V by 0 bases and J by 8 bases, and 13 bases separated the two germline ends. The CDR3 DNA is TGTGCCAGCAGCTTAGCGAACCTCCCCGCCGGCTACACCTTC. Translating it yields CASSLANLPAGYTF.

This chain uses TRBV20-1 with TRBJ1-6; D is undetermined. The length of the CDR3 is 16 residues. CDR1 DFQATT and CDR2 SNEGSKA come from the germline V gene (reference sequence). V was cut by 0 bases and J by 5 bases, with 14 bases left in between. The chain's CDR3 is CSARDSRQADNSPLHF. Written as DNA, the CDR3 is TGCAGTGCTAGAGACTCCAGGCAGGCGGATAATTCACCCCTCCACTTT.

The rearrangement links TRBV5-1 to TRBJ1-1; D gene ambiguous. This CDR3 spans 16 amino acids. V lost 0 bases, J lost 2 bases, and 14 bases lay in between. Per germline, CDR1 SGHRS and CDR2 YFSETQ. CDR3 in DNA: TGCGCCAGCAGCTTGGTGGCATCGGCAGGTAACACTGAAGCTTTCTTT. This translates into CASSLVASAGNTEAFF.

This clonotype was picked up a small number of times. The chain links TRBV6-1 to TRBJ1-1, with D hard to call. V shed 1 base and J shed 8 bases, with 14 bases lying between them. This CDR3 region has 14 residues. Germline CDR1 is MNHNS and CDR2 is SASEGT. The CDR3 DNA sequence: TGTGCCAGCAGTGAAGGGACGCCGCGGAAGGAAGCTTTCTTT. Its translation: CASSEGTPRKEAFF.

This clonotype has just one count. The chain couples TRBV9 to TRBJ2-3, with unresolved D. The germline CDR1 and CDR2 sequences are SGDLS and YYNGEE. The length of the CDR3 is 14 residues. The V end was cut by 4 bases, the J end by 4 bases, with 13 bases between. CDR3: CASSFRGFPDTQYF. CDR3 DNA sequence: TGTGCCAGCAGCTTCCGCGGATTCCCAGATACGCAGTATTTT.

The V gene is TRBV9, the J gene TRBJ2-2, with a possible D match to TRBD2 (6 bases). Germline CDR1 SGDLS, CDR2 YYNGEE. V lost 0 bases, J lost 6 bases, and 12 bases lay in between. CDR3 size: 15 residues. The CDR3 coding sequence is TGTGCCAGCAGCGTAGTTGCGGGGTTGGCCGGGGAGCTGTTTTTT. Translation: CASSVVAGLAGELFF. The full variable domain, with the rest looked up from reference TRBV9 and TRBJ2-2, is DSGVTQTPKHLITATGQRVTLRCSPRSGDLSVYWYQQSLDQGLQFLIQYYNGEERAKGNILERFSAQQFPDLHSELNLSSLELGDSALYFCASSVVAGLAGELFFGEGSRLTVL.

The V call is TRBV6-8, the J call TRBJ1-2, with a weak D call TRBD1 (5 bases). The CDR3 totals 14 residues. Germline values: CDR1 MNHGY, CDR2 SAAAGT. The germline V and J ends were trimmed by 4 bases and 4 bases, with 13 bases remaining between them. CDR3 coding DNA: TGTGCCAGCAGTTTCAGGGATTCAGGCTATGGCTACACCTTC. Its translation is CASSFRDSGYGYTF.

The chain carries TRBV4-1 and TRBJ2-7; the match to TRBD2 covers 8 bases. With 2 bases clipped from V and 5 bases from J, the junction kept 8 bases outside the gene matches. Germline V gives CDR1 MGHRA, CDR2 YSYEKL. The CDR3 is 15 residues long. In DNA form, the CDR3 reads TGCGCCAGCAGCCAACGGGGGGGCTGGGGCGACGAGCAGTACTTC. This translates into CASSQRGGWGDEQYF.

The J gene is TRBJ2-3, the V gene TRBV7-6; D is undetermined. V was shortened by 5 bases and J by 4 bases, with 19 bases between the two germline ends. This CDR3 is built from 16 residues. Germline loops: CDR1 SGHVS, CDR2 FNYEAQ. The CDR3 sequence: CASSPSWSGQADTQYF. The CDR3 coding sequence is TGTGCCAGCAGCCCGTCGTGGTCAGGTCAAGCAGATACGCAGTATTTT.

The gene calls are TRBV10-3 and TRBJ2-5; TRBD2 might be the D (6 bases). V lost 6 bases and J lost 1, with 6 bases in between. The CDR3 loop spans 12 amino acids. CDR1 is ENHRY, CDR2 SYGVKD, per germline. As DNA, the CDR3 is TGTGCCATCAGCGGGGGCCAAGAGACCCAGTACTTC. Translated, it gives CAISGGQETQYF.

This chain connects TRBV28 to TRBJ2-7; 7 nucleotides agree with TRBD2. V lost 0 bases, J lost 1 base, and 3 bases stayed unmatched. CDR3 length: 15 residues. Looked up from germline, CDR1 is MDHEN and CDR2 is SYDVKM. The CDR3 sequence: CASSLWGGGSYEQYF. The CDR3 DNA is TGTGCCAGCAGTTTATGGGGCGGGGGATCCTACGAGCAGTACTTC.

This sequence joins TRBV5-1 and TRBJ1-1; 7 bases map to TRBD1. CDR1 is SGHRS and CDR2 is YFSETQ in the germline V gene. The V gene end was trimmed by 1 base and the J gene end by 1 base; junction bases not matched to a gene: 1. There are 14 residues in the CDR3. Here the CDR3 reads CASSLRTGNTEAFF. The CDR3 DNA is TGCGCCAGCAGCTTGAGGACAGGGAACACTGAAGCTTTCTTT.